The 20 T cell receptor beta chains presented below share a single source sample, sequenced in a study of cytomegalovirus exposure and HLA in healthy donors. Both 60 Vbeta primers and 13 Jbeta primers went into the PCR. Assay: immunoSEQ multiplex PCR; the TCRdb copy retains only in-frame clones and omits some. The data show 90,000 or so clones, approximately 78% seen once. The material sequenced was PBMCs. The receptors shown here come from a male donor in good health and CMV-seropositive.

The rearrangement links TRBV10-3 to TRBJ2-1, with 7 bases matching TRBD2. Trimming took 3 bases from V and 6 from J; bases not matched to a gene: 5. The CDR3 has 14 amino acids. Germline V gene sequence: CDR1 ENHRY, CDR2 SYGVKD. DNA of the CDR3: TGTGCCATCAGTGACGACAAGCGGGGCAATGAGCAGTTCTTC. This encodes CAISDDKRGNEQFF.

This rearrangement joins TRBV5-8 to TRBJ2-3; TRBD2 aligns across 12 bases. The CDR3 consists of 17 residues. V dropped 4 bases and J dropped 6; count of bases not matched to a gene: 12. The germline V gene encodes CDR1 SGHTS and CDR2 YDEGEE. The CDR3 nucleotides read TGTGCCAGCAGCAGCGGGACTAGCGGGTCCTGGGGGGATACGCAGTATTTT. This translates into CASSSGTSGSWGDTQYF.

The chain couples TRBV6-5 to TRBJ2-1; D might be TRBD2 (5 bases). This CDR3 contains 14 residues. V lost 7 bases to trimming and J lost 1 base, with 11 bases between them. Germline CDR1 and CDR2: MNHEY and SVGAGI. In DNA form, the CDR3 reads TGTGCCAGCAAGAAAGGAGGATCCTACAATGAGCAGTTCTTC. This codes for CASKKGGSYNEQFF.

This chain uses TRBV28 with TRBJ1-2; D call uncertain. This CDR3 region has 14 residues. The V end was cut by 6 bases, the J end by 7 bases, with 18 bases between. Germline V gene lookup returns CDR1 MDHEN and CDR2 SYDVKM. In DNA, the CDR3 is TGTGCCAGCAGCCGCGCCCCGCGAGTGAGTGGCTACACCTTC. This encodes CASSRAPRVSGYTF.

V is TRBV2 and J is TRBJ1-3, with D unresolved. With 3 bases removed from V and 0 bases from J, the gap between germline ends came to 18 bases. The length of the CDR3 is 18 residues. Germline V gives CDR1 SNHLY, CDR2 FYNNEI. CDR3: CASSDFGARSLSGNTIYF. In DNA, the CDR3 is TGTGCCAGCAGTGATTTTGGAGCTAGAAGCCTCTCTGGAAACACCATATATTTT.

This chain joins TRBV27 and TRBJ1-5, with D possibly being TRBD1 (5 bases). CDR1 and CDR2 from the germline V gene are MNHEY and SMNVEV (reference sequence). Trimming removed 2 bases at V and 2 bases at J, with 7 bases between. The CDR3 has 14 residues. Here the CDR3 DNA reads TGTGCCAGCAGTTTACGGGGGGGCAATCAGCCCCAGCATTTT. The encoded protein is CASSLRGGNQPQHF.

V is TRBV6-1 and J is TRBJ2-3; weak D call: TRBD2 (5 bases). V was cut by 7 bases and J by 0 bases, with 14 bases left in between. Looked up from germline, CDR1 is MNHNS and CDR2 is SASEGT. This CDR3 comprises 15 residues. The DNA for the CDR3 is TGTGCCAGCACGCGGGCCAATCCTAGCACAGATACGCAGTATTTT. Encoded protein: CASTRANPSTDTQYF.

This chain connects TRBV29-1 to TRBJ2-3, with TRBD1 identical over 8 bases. The V gene's germline CDR1 is SQVTM and CDR2 ANQGSEA. The CDR3 has 13 amino acids. J lost 4 bases, V lost 3 bases, and 3 bases had no gene match. As DNA, the CDR3 is TGCAGCGTTGAGCAGGGGGCTGCAGATACGCAGTATTTT. Protein sequence: CSVEQGAADTQYF.

The V and J genes are TRBV5-4 and TRBJ1-4; 7 nucleotides agree with TRBD1. This CDR3 region has 14 residues. V trimming: 6 bases; J trimming: 5 bases; junction bases outside the gene matches: 7. Germline-derived CDR1 and CDR2 are SGHNT and YYREEE (reference sequence). The CDR3 DNA is TGTGCCAGCACCGAGACAGGGAGGAATGAAAAACTGTTTTTT. It specifies CASTETGRNEKLFF.

The rearrangement links TRBV7-2 to TRBJ1-5; unclear D gene. V was cut by 5 bases and J by 11 bases, with 16 bases left in between. The CDR3 covers 13 residues. Germline values: CDR1 SGHTA, CDR2 FQGNSA. CDR3 bases: TGTGCCAGCAGCAAGGGTGGGGAGGAGGCCCAGCATTTT. Encoded protein: CASSKGGEEAQHF.

The chain joins TRBV30 to TRBJ2-1; weak D call: TRBD2 (5 bases). This CDR3 spans 14 amino acids. The germline V gene encodes CDR1 GTSNPN and CDR2 SVGIG (reference sequence). Trimming cost V 2 bases and J 0 bases, with 8 bases left between them. This CDR3 is CAWSLTSSYNEQFF. The CDR3 DNA follows: TGTGCCTGGAGTCTAACTAGCTCCTACAATGAGCAGTTCTTC.

The V call is TRBV28, the J call TRBJ1-1; D unresolved. Germline lookup yields CDR1 MDHEN and CDR2 SYDVKM. The CDR3 sequence is 13 residues long. Deletions cut 3 bases from V and 3 bases from J, with 8 bases between. The CDR3: CASSFEQDTEAFF. DNA of the CDR3: TGTGCCAGCAGTTTCGAGCAGGACACTGAAGCTTTCTTT.

CDR3 in amino acids: CASSLYTGGTYEQYF. CDR3 DNA sequence: TGTGCCAGCAGCTTATACACAGGGGGTACCTACGAGCAGTACTTC. V gene TRBV13 combines with J gene TRBJ2-7; 8 bases are a match to TRBD1. The V and J ends lost 2 bases and 2 bases, in that order; junction bases with no gene match: 5. Looked up from germline, CDR1 is PRHDT and CDR2 is FYEKMQ (reference sequence). The CDR3 covers 15 residues. The full variable domain, its missing parts supplied by reference TRBV13 and TRBJ2-7, is AAGVIQSPRHLIKEKRETATLKCYPIPRHDTVYWYQQGPGQDPQFLISFYEKMQSDKGSIPDRFSAQQFSDYHSELNMSSLELGDSALYFCASSLYTGGTYEQYFGPGTRLTVT.

This clone was seen only a few times. The genes are TRBV28 and TRBJ1-1; D ambiguous. V lost 6 bases and J 4 bases, leaving 12 bases between the germline ends. Germline V gives CDR1 MDHEN, CDR2 SYDVKM. This CDR3 contains 13 residues. CDR3 sequence (DNA): TGTGCCAGCAGCTCACGGGTGCGCACTGAAGCTTTCTTT. It encodes CASSSRVRTEAFF.

The chain recombines TRBV13 with TRBJ1-1; D uncertain. The germline V gene has CDR1 PRHDT and CDR2 FYEKMQ (reference sequence). The germline V and J ends were trimmed by 4 bases and 1 base, with 10 bases remaining between them. The CDR3 is made up of 14 amino acids. For the CDR3, the DNA is TGTGCCAGCAGCTCCGACTTGGCGAACACTGAAGCTTTCTTT. The encoded protein is CASSSDLANTEAFF.

This clone was detected once. V gene TRBV19 combines with J gene TRBJ2-5, with D perhaps TRBD2 (5 bases). Germline V gene data show CDR1 as LNHDA and CDR2 as SQIVND (reference sequence). The V and J ends lost 3 bases and 0 bases respectively, with 14 bases between them. This CDR3 has 16 residues. The CDR3 loop is CASSMGVRIDQETQYF. The CDR3 region has the DNA TGTGCCAGTAGTATGGGAGTAAGAATTGACCAAGAGACCCAGTACTTC. The full variable domain, in which reference TRBV19 and TRBJ2-5 provide the parts outside the CDR3, is DGGITQSPKYLFRKEGQNVTLSCEQNLNHDAMYWYRQDPGQGLRLIYYSQIVNDFQKGDIAEGYSVSREKKESFPLTVTSAQKNPTAFYLCASSMGVRIDQETQYFGPGTRLLVL.

In this sample, this clone turned up once. The chain couples TRBV5-6 to TRBJ2-7; the D is unclear. CDR3 length equals 16 residues. Germline CDR1 and CDR2: SGHDT and YYEEEE. Trimming removed 0 bases at V and 2 bases at J, with 15 bases between. The CDR3: CASSLAVSQLTYEQYF. The CDR3 DNA sequence: TGTGCCAGCAGCTTGGCGGTCAGCCAACTAACCTACGAGCAGTACTTC.

The table lists this clone with a count of one. The gene calls are TRBV7-9 and TRBJ2-1; D is perhaps TRBD2 (5 bases). Per germline, CDR1 SEHNR and CDR2 FQNEAQ (reference sequence). The V end lost 8 bases, the J end lost 3 bases, and 14 bases lay between the germline ends. The CDR3 is 14 amino acids. The CDR3 DNA follows: TGTGCCAGCTCCGGACTTTCCGTCTACAATGAGCAGTTCTTC. The encoded protein is CASSGLSVYNEQFF.

The chain links TRBV7-9 to TRBJ1-2; D not resolved. Trimming cost V 2 bases and J 6 bases, with 16 bases left between them. Germline V gene sequence: CDR1 SEHNR, CDR2 FQNEAQ (reference sequence). The length of the CDR3 is 15 residues. The chain's CDR3 is CASSLLVGGRDGYTF. CDR3 DNA: TGTGCCAGCAGCTTACTTGTGGGAGGAAGGGATGGCTACACCTTC.

The J gene is TRBJ2-3, the V gene TRBV15; D is perhaps TRBD2 (6 bases). V lost 0 bases and J 4 bases, leaving 14 bases between the germline ends. The CDR3 has 16 residues. CDR1 LNHNV and CDR2 YYDKDF come from the germline V gene (reference sequence). CDR3 sequence (DNA): TGTGCCACCAGCAGAGAGGGATGGAGGGGAGCAGATACGCAGTATTTT. Translation gives CATSREGWRGADTQYF.